These 17 T cell receptor beta chains share one sample of origin, sequenced in a study of CD8 T cells in ankylosing spondylitis. One entry per CDR3 protein results from TCRdb running MiXCR on the 5' RACE reads. The sample contains 150,000 to 200,000 distinct CDR3 sequences, roughly 20% of which appear only once. The specimen was blood, either unsorted or a sorted T cell fraction (not recorded which). The source is a male donor between 5 and 35 years old with ankylosing spondylitis or in good health (not recorded which).

This clonotype was seen ten or more times. This sequence joins TRBV19 and TRBJ1-1; weak D call: TRBD1 (6 bases). With 5 bases removed from V and 3 bases from J, the gap between germline ends came to 10 bases. The CDR3 is made up of 13 amino acids. The V gene's germline CDR1 is LNHDA and CDR2 SQIVND (reference sequence). The CDR3 protein is CASSQGWDTEAFF. CDR3 in DNA: TGTGCCAGTAGTCAGGGGTGGGACACTGAAGCTTTCTTT.

There are a few counts of this clonotype. The V and J genes are TRBV20-1 and TRBJ2-1; D is possibly TRBD1 or TRBD2 (5 bases each). This CDR3 is built from 13 residues. Germline loops: CDR1 DFQATT, CDR2 SNEGSKA (reference sequence). The V gene lost 4 bases and the J gene lost 5 bases, with 12 bases spanning the gap. The CDR3 DNA reads TGCAGTGCTATTGAGGGACCCAACAATGAGCAGTTCTTC. As protein: CSAIEGPNNEQFF.

This sequence joins TRBV4-3 and TRBJ2-1; 11 bases match TRBD2. The CDR3 extends over 16 amino acids. V trimming: 0 bases; J trimming: 3 bases; junction bases outside the gene matches: 1. Per germline, CDR1 LGHNA and CDR2 YSLEER. The CDR3 region has the DNA TGCGCCAGCAGCCAAGAGACTAGCGGGAACTACAATGAGCAGTTCTTC. Its protein is CASSQETSGNYNEQFF.

This clonotype has at least ten counts. The chain couples TRBV5-1 to TRBJ2-5; D is possibly TRBD1 or TRBD2 (5 bases each). The CDR3 is made up of 14 amino acids. Germline CDR1 reads SGHRS; CDR2 reads YFSETQ. The V and J ends lost 1 base and 2 bases respectively, with 9 bases between them. The CDR3 bases are TGCGCCAGCAGCTTGTCGGGGCCTCAAGAGACCCAGTACTTC. It translates to CASSLSGPQETQYF.

This clonotype was counted at least ten times. The V and J genes are TRBV29-1 and TRBJ1-2; D call uncertain. Deletions cut 6 bases from V and 5 bases from J, with 19 bases between. Looked up from germline, CDR1 is SQVTM and CDR2 is ANQGSEA. This CDR3 is 14 amino acids long. The CDR3 protein is CSVDGGLTRYGYTF. DNA for the CDR3: TGCAGCGTGGACGGCGGCCTTACTCGATATGGCTACACCTTC.

This clonotype was observed at least ten times. V is TRBV14 and J is TRBJ2-7, with TRBD2 identical over 7 bases. Germline loops: CDR1 SGHDN, CDR2 FVKESK. The CDR3 sequence is 15 residues long. The V gene end was trimmed by 2 bases and the J gene end by 5 bases; junction bases not matched to a gene: 9. CDR3 sequence (DNA): TGTGCCAGCAGCCAAAGGGGCGGGAGTGGCCACGAGCAGTACTTC. This codes for CASSQRGGSGHEQYF.

The sample holds many counts of this clonotype. CDR3 loop: CASSQGRVDNSPLHF. CDR3 coding DNA: TGTGCCAGCAGCCAAGGAAGGGTGGATAATTCACCCCTCCACTTT. V usage is TRBV7-8 and J usage is TRBJ1-6; D unclear. The V gene's germline CDR1 is SGHVS and CDR2 FQNEAQ. Trimming cost V 5 bases and J 5 bases, with 13 bases left between them. The CDR3 loop spans 15 amino acids.

This clonotype was seen at least ten times. The CDR3 spells CASSYRGRGAPRSTQYF. The CDR3 DNA follows: TGTGCCAGCAGTTACCGGGGCCGGGGGGCCCCCCGCAGCACGCAGTATTTT. The chain carries TRBV6-5 and TRBJ2-3; perhaps TRBD2 as D (7 bases). V was clipped by 2 bases and J by 9 bases, with 24 bases between them. CDR1 is MNHEY, CDR2 SVGAGI, per germline. This CDR3 comprises 17 residues.

Ten or more counts support this clonotype. The chain uses TRBV10-2 and TRBJ2-5; TRBD1 matches at 12 bases. J was trimmed by 6 bases and V by 0 bases; bases with no gene match: 5. The CDR3 is made up of 16 amino acids. Germline V gene sequence: CDR1 WSHSY, CDR2 SAAADI. In DNA form, the CDR3 reads TGCGCCAGCAGTGAGTCTGGGACAGGGGGCGTAAAGACCCAGTACTTC. It codes for CASSESGTGGVKTQYF.

This chain uses TRBV29-1 with TRBJ1-4, with TRBD1 identical over 7 bases. CDR3 length equals 13 residues. CDR1 and CDR2 from the germline V gene are SQVTM and ANQGSEA. Unmatched junction bases numbered 11, after V lost 5 bases and J lost 11 bases. The CDR3 DNA reads as TGCAGCGTTAGCCGGGACAGAGCACGCAAACTGTTTTTT. It specifies CSVSRDRARKLFF.

This clonotype was seen repeatedly, ten times or more. Here the CDR3 reads CASSLDGELNQPQHF. CDR3 nucleotides: TGCGCCAGCAGCTTGGATGGGGAACTCAATCAGCCCCAGCATTTT. V gene TRBV5-1 combines with J gene TRBJ1-5, with D unresolved. Germline V gene sequence: CDR1 SGHRS, CDR2 YFSETQ. Deletions cut 0 bases from V and 3 bases from J, with 10 bases between. There are 15 residues in the CDR3. The variable domain in full, with the rest retrieved from reference TRBV5-1 and TRBJ1-5, is KAGVTQTPRYLIKTRGQQVTLSCSPISGHRSVSWYQQTPGQGLQFLFEYFSETQRNKGNFPGRFSGRQFSNSRSEMNVSTLELGDSALYLCASSLDGELNQPQHFGDGTRLSIL.

The sample holds many counts of this clonotype. The rearrangement links TRBV5-5 to TRBJ2-1; 9 nucleotides align to TRBD1. Trimming cost V 6 bases and J 0 bases; bases outside gene matches: 4. The CDR3 sequence is 15 residues long. CDR1 SGHKS and CDR2 YYEKEE come from the germline V gene (reference sequence). The CDR3 DNA sequence: TGTGCCAGCACCCTGGGACAGGGCTCCTACAATGAGCAGTTCTTC. Amino acid sequence: CASTLGQGSYNEQFF.

This clonotype was seen many times. V gene TRBV3-1 combines with J gene TRBJ2-7; 7 nucleotides line up with TRBD2. Germline CDR1 reads LGHDT; CDR2 reads YNNKEL (reference sequence). This CDR3 has 14 amino acids. Losses at the gene ends were 1 base for V and 2 bases for J; bases not matched to a gene: 2. The CDR3 here is CASSQAGGAYEQYV. The CDR3 coding sequence is TGTGCCAGCAGCCAAGCTGGGGGGGCCTACGAGCAGTACGTC.

This rearrangement joins TRBV6-2 or TRBV6-3 to TRBJ2-7; maybe TRBD1 (5 bases). Per the germline V gene, CDR1 is MNHEY and CDR2 is SVGEGT. The CDR3 has 12 residues. V gave up 8 bases and J gave up 5 bases, with 13 bases separating them. CDR3 in DNA: TGTGCCAGCTCCCAGGGATCCAACGAGCAGTACGTC. It encodes CASSQGSNEQYV.

This clonotype occurred many times. The rearrangement joins TRBV6-5 to TRBJ2-1, with D possibly being TRBD2 (5 bases). The V end was cut by 0 bases, the J end by 0 bases, with 15 bases between. Per germline, CDR1 MNHEY and CDR2 SVGAGI. The CDR3 is 18 amino acids. The CDR3 nucleotides read TGTGCCAGCAGTTACTCCAACTCGGGATCCAACTCCTACAATGAGCAGTTCTTC. Translating it yields CASSYSNSGSNSYNEQFF.

The chain is built from TRBV12-3 or TRBV12-4 and TRBJ2-5, with 9 nucleotides matching TRBD1. The V gene end was trimmed by 1 base and the J gene end by 4 bases; junction bases not matched to a gene: 7. The CDR3 has 16 residues. CDR3 amino acids: CASSLGPGQGGETQYF. The CDR3 DNA is TGTGCCAGCAGTTTAGGCCCGGGACAGGGTGGAGAGACCCAGTACTTC.

This clonotype was seen many times. This chain joins TRBV5-6 and TRBJ1-1; 7 bases match TRBD1. The J segment lost 7 bases and the V segment lost 4 bases, leaving 16 bases of the junction unmatched. The CDR3 length is 16 residues. Germline loops: CDR1 SGHDT, CDR2 YYEEEE. The CDR3 DNA is TGTGCCAGCAGCGTAGTTCCGACAGGGTCTGGGAATGAAGCTTTCTTT. This gives the protein CASSVVPTGSGNEAFF.